Listed below are T cell receptor beta chains from one sample, sequenced in a study of T cell repertoires in cytomegalovirus infection. Each CDR3 protein is one row after TCRdb ran MiXCR on the reads. Seen here are 300,000 to 400,000 distinct CDR3 sequences, about a sixth observed once, and the top ten hold around 10%. The sample comprised PBMCs. All receptors come from a human donor in good health (CMV status not recorded). Some clones in this sample may be carry-over from other donors' samples. Both conserved end residues are part of each CDR3. Each record gives: D gene, J gene, V gene, clone size, CDR3 protein, CDR3 DNA. D genes are given only for firm matches. Where a row states a size, it is once, few, many or the class of an expanded clone; other rows omit it.

D: TRBD2
J: TRBJ2-2
V: TRBV7-2
size: many
CDR3: CASMVGGATGELFF
DNA: TGTGCCAGCATGGTCGGGGGGGCGACCGGGGAGCTGTTTTTT

D: NA
J: TRBJ1-2
V: TRBV2
size: NA
CDR3: CATSRGYGYTF
DNA: TGTGCCACAAGCAGAGGGTATGGCTACACCTTC

D: NA
J: TRBJ2-2
V: TRBV7-6
size: many
CDR3: CASSERRGSGELFF
DNA: TGTGCCAGCAGCGAACGGCGGGGTTCCGGGGAGCTGTTTTTT

D: TRBD2
J: TRBJ2-2
V: TRBV12-3/TRBV12-4
size: many
CDR3: CASRRLAADTGELFF
DNA: TGTGCCAGCAGAAGACTAGCGGCAGACACCGGGGAGCTGTTTTTT

D: NA
J: TRBJ2-7
V: TRBV29-1
size: NA
CDR3: CSVNRAPSYEQYF
DNA: TGCAGCGTAAACAGGGCTCCCTCCTACGAGCAGTACTTC

D: TRBD2
J: TRBJ2-3
V: TRBV12-3/TRBV12-4
size: many
CDR3: CASSGLAGFTDTQYF
DNA: TGTGCCAGCAGTGGACTAGCGGGTTTCACAGATACGCAGTATTTT

D: NA
J: TRBJ1-1
V: TRBV20-1
size: NA
CDR3: CSASGVRYRAFF
DNA: TGCAGTGCTAGTGGGGTTCGGTACAGAGCTTTCTTT

D: NA
J: TRBJ1-1
V: TRBV7-9
size: many
CDR3: CASTEANTEAFF
DNA: TGTGCCAGCACAGAGGCGAACACTGAAGCTTTCTTT

D: TRBD1
J: TRBJ2-7
V: TRBV6-2/TRBV6-3
size: NA
CDR3: CASSYFGRGTGGYEQYF
DNA: TGTGCCAGCAGTTACTTCGGGCGCGGGACAGGGGGCTACGAGCAGTACTTC

D: TRBD1
J: TRBJ1-5
V: TRBV24-1
size: few
CDR3: CATSDGTGGMSQPQHF
DNA: TGTGCCACCAGTGATGGGACAGGGGGTATGAGTCAGCCCCAGCATTTT

D: NA
J: TRBJ2-7
V: TRBV20-1
size: NA
CDR3: CSAGSSYEQYF
DNA: TGCAGTGCTGGAAGTTCCTACGAGCAGTACTTC

D: NA
J: TRBJ2-7
V: TRBV7-7
size: NA
CDR3: CASSIGHGGYEQYF
DNA: TGTGCCAGCAGCATCGGACACGGAGGCTACGAGCAGTACTTC

D: NA
J: TRBJ2-2
V: TRBV7-2
size: few
CDR3: CASSLLYTGELFF
DNA: TGTGCCAGCAGCTTACTGTACACCGGGGAGCTGTTTTTT

D: NA
J: TRBJ2-3
V: TRBV7-9
size: few
CDR3: CASSPENTDTQYF
DNA: TGTGCCAGCAGCCCAGAAAATACAGATACGCAGTATTTT

D: TRBD2
J: TRBJ2-1
V: TRBV19
size: NA
CDR3: CASSPPSGVGSYNEQFF
DNA: TGTGCCAGTAGTCCCCCTAGCGGGGTTGGATCCTACAATGAGCAGTTCTTC

D: NA
J: TRBJ2-2
V: TRBV20-1
size: NA
CDR3: CSARSRKDGGHANTGELFF
DNA: TGCAGTGCTAGGAGTCGGAAGGACGGGGGGCACGCGAACACCGGGGAGCTGTTTTTT

D: NA
J: TRBJ2-7
V: TRBV28
size: NA
CDR3: CASSLSGRSYEQYF
DNA: TGTGCCAGCAGTTTATCGGGACGGTCCTACGAGCAGTACTTC

D: TRBD1
J: TRBJ1-2
V: TRBV29-1
size: NA
CDR3: CSVDIGTEYGYTF
DNA: TGCAGCGTTGATATTGGGACAGAGTATGGCTACACCTTC

D: NA
J: TRBJ2-3
V: TRBV6-2/TRBV6-3
size: many
CDR3: CASSYPPDTQYF
DNA: TGTGCCAGCAGTTACCCCCCTGATACGCAGTATTTT

D: NA
J: TRBJ1-1
V: TRBV19
size: few
CDR3: CASSTRQLVNTEAFF
DNA: TGTGCCAGTAGTACGAGACAGCTGGTGAACACTGAAGCTTTCTTT

D: NA
J: TRBJ2-7
V: TRBV2
size: NA
CDR3: CASKEDYQQYF
DNA: TGTGCCAGCAAAGAGGACTATCAGCAGTACTTC

D: NA
J: TRBJ2-3
V: TRBV7-2
size: many
CDR3: CASRKHTDTQYF
DNA: TGTGCCAGCAGGAAGCACACAGATACGCAGTATTTT

D: NA
J: TRBJ2-3
V: TRBV3-1
size: few
CDR3: CASSRPGDTQYF
DNA: TGTGCCAGCAGCCGCCCTGGGGATACGCAGTATTTT

D: NA
J: TRBJ1-2
V: TRBV7-9
size: NA
CDR3: CASSLDSERFYGYTF
DNA: TGTGCCAGCAGTTTGGACAGCGAGCGTTTCTATGGCTACACCTTC

D: NA
J: TRBJ2-3
V: TRBV11-2
size: many
CDR3: CASSLGGQSTDTQYF
DNA: TGTGCCAGCAGCTTAGGAGGACAGAGCACAGATACGCAGTATTTT

D: TRBD2
J: TRBJ2-1
V: TRBV20-1
size: few
CDR3: CSASGGAGNEQFF
DNA: TGCAGTGCTAGCGGGGGGGCGGGGAATGAGCAGTTCTTC

D: NA
J: TRBJ2-7
V: TRBV20-1
size: NA
CDR3: CSARLAGANYEQYF
DNA: TGCAGTGCTAGACTGGCAGGGGCAAACTACGAGCAGTACTTC

D: TRBD1
J: TRBJ2-3
V: TRBV29-1
size: few
CDR3: CSVYPGQATDTQYF
DNA: TGCAGCGTTTATCCGGGACAGGCCACAGATACGCAGTATTTT

D: NA
J: TRBJ1-1
V: TRBV7-2
size: many
CDR3: CASSFGQLNTEAFF
DNA: TGTGCCAGCAGCTTTGGGCAGCTGAACACTGAAGCTTTCTTT

D: NA
J: TRBJ2-2
V: TRBV28
size: NA
CDR3: CASSFDNPGELFF
DNA: TGTGCCAGCAGTTTTGACAACCCCGGGGAGCTGTTTTTT

D: NA
J: TRBJ2-7
V: TRBV7-2
size: many
CDR3: CASSYGRGSPYEQYF
DNA: TGTGCCAGCAGCTATGGCCGGGGGTCTCCCTACGAGCAGTACTTC

D: NA
J: TRBJ1-5
V: TRBV7-2
size: many
CDR3: CASSPNSNQPQHF
DNA: TGTGCCAGCAGCCCAAACAGCAATCAGCCCCAGCATTTT

D: NA
J: TRBJ2-7
V: TRBV20-1
size: many
CDR3: CSASGSSYEQYF
DNA: TGCAGTGCTAGCGGGAGCTCCTACGAGCAGTACTTC

D: NA
J: TRBJ2-6
V: TRBV12-3/TRBV12-4
size: many
CDR3: CASSSRAQFGANVLTF
DNA: TGTGCCAGCAGCTCCCGGGCCCAGTTCGGCGCCAACGTCCTGACTTTC

D: NA
J: TRBJ2-7
V: TRBV4-2
size: many
CDR3: CASSQDVRQIYYEQYF
DNA: TGTGCCAGCAGCCAAGATGTGCGGCAGATTTACTACGAGCAGTACTTC

D: TRBD1
J: TRBJ1-5
V: TRBV27
size: once
CDR3: CASSFQQGLGPQHF
DNA: TGTGCCAGCAGTTTCCAACAGGGGTTAGGGCCCCAGCATTTT

D: TRBD2
J: TRBJ2-7
V: TRBV7-9
size: NA
CDR3: CASSLISSGSYEQYF
DNA: TGTGCCAGCAGCTTAATTTCTAGCGGGAGTTACGAGCAGTACTTC

D: NA
J: TRBJ2-7
V: TRBV10-3
size: few
CDR3: CAITAVGGYEQYF
DNA: TGTGCCATCACTGCGGTGGGGGGCTACGAGCAGTACTTC

D: TRBD2
J: TRBJ2-5
V: TRBV7-2
size: many
CDR3: CASSLGTSGRAGWETQYF
DNA: TGTGCCAGCAGCTTAGGAACTAGCGGGAGGGCCGGCTGGGAGACCCAGTACTTC

D: NA
J: TRBJ2-7
V: TRBV20-1
size: few
CDR3: CSAFRPNDPYEQYF
DNA: TGCAGTGCTTTCCGACCGAACGATCCATACGAGCAGTACTTC

D: TRBD2
J: TRBJ2-2
V: TRBV4-2
size: few
CDR3: CASSQGGGGLVPGELFF
DNA: TGTGCCAGCAGCCAAGGGGGAGGGGGACTAGTCCCCGGGGAGCTGTTTTTT

D: NA
J: TRBJ2-7
V: TRBV7-4
size: few
CDR3: CASSLASATYEQYF
DNA: TGTGCCAGCAGCTTGGCTAGCGCTACCTACGAGCAGTACTTC

D: NA
J: TRBJ1-3
V: TRBV2
size: NA
CDR3: CASKTTGNTIYF
DNA: TGTGCCAGCAAGACTACGGGAAACACCATATATTTT

D: NA
J: TRBJ2-7
V: TRBV12-3/TRBV12-4
size: NA
CDR3: CASSPFEGSAYEQYF
DNA: TGTGCCAGCAGCCCCTTTGAGGGGTCGGCTTACGAGCAGTACTTC

D: TRBD2
J: TRBJ2-3
V: TRBV4-3
size: NA
CDR3: CASSHPAGLGSSDTQYF
DNA: TGCGCCAGCAGCCACCCGGCAGGACTAGGGTCGTCGGATACGCAGTATTTT

D: NA
J: TRBJ2-3
V: TRBV5-4
size: few
CDR3: CASSLTGRQTDTQYF
DNA: TGTGCCAGCAGCTTGACCGGGAGACAAACAGATACGCAGTATTTT

D: TRBD1
J: TRBJ2-5
V: TRBV2
size: few
CDR3: CASSGGTGDPQETQYF
DNA: TGTGCCAGCAGTGGCGGGACAGGGGATCCCCAAGAGACCCAGTACTTC

D: TRBD2
J: TRBJ2-1
V: TRBV6-6
size: NA
CDR3: CASSPSGNYNEQFF
DNA: TGTGCCAGCAGTCCTAGCGGCAACTACAATGAGCAGTTCTTC

D: NA
J: TRBJ1-3
V: TRBV12-3/TRBV12-4
size: NA
CDR3: CASSLARNTGFDTIYF
DNA: TGTGCCAGCAGTTTAGCTCGAAATACAGGGTTTGACACCATATATTTT

D: NA
J: TRBJ2-2
V: TRBV6-2/TRBV6-3
size: few
CDR3: CASRSGTGGELFF
DNA: TGTGCCAGCAGATCCGGGACGGGCGGGGAGCTGTTTTTT

D: NA
J: TRBJ2-7
V: TRBV11-2
size: few
CDR3: CASSLDWASGEQYF
DNA: TGTGCCAGCAGCTTAGATTGGGCTAGTGGCGAGCAGTACTTC

D: NA
J: TRBJ1-1
V: TRBV20-1
size: many
CDR3: CSAPLGENTEAFF
DNA: TGCAGTGCCCCCCTCGGTGAGAACACTGAAGCTTTCTTT

D: TRBD1
J: TRBJ2-7
V: TRBV19
size: NA
CDR3: CASSNGQATYEQYF
DNA: TGTGCCAGTAGTAATGGACAGGCGACCTACGAGCAGTACTTC

D: TRBD2
J: TRBJ2-4
V: TRBV6-2/TRBV6-3
size: NA
CDR3: CASSRTTSGRTYF
DNA: TGTGCCAGCAGTAGAACGACTAGCGGGCGAACGTACTTC

D: NA
J: TRBJ1-2
V: TRBV7-9
size: many
CDR3: CASSRDGLYGYTF
DNA: TGTGCCAGCAGCCGTGACGGGCTCTATGGCTACACCTTC

D: TRBD1
J: TRBJ2-1
V: TRBV20-1
size: NA
CDR3: CSARDRRKQREQFF
DNA: TGCAGTGCCCGGGACAGGAGGAAGCAACGTGAGCAGTTCTTC

D: NA
J: TRBJ2-1
V: TRBV19
size: few
CDR3: CASSHGWWRFF
DNA: TGTGCCAGTAGTCATGGTTGGTGGCGGTTCTTC